This passage covers 20 T cell receptor beta chains from one sample sequenced in a study of blood T cell repertoires in COVID-19. The method was immunoSEQ multiplex PCR; TCRdb's version includes in-frame clones alone and lacks a portion of them. The sample yields around 130,000 clones, 80% to 90% seen once. The sample consisted of peripheral blood. These receptors originate from a man between 60 and 75 years old with active or convalescent COVID-19.

The J gene is TRBJ2-5, the V gene TRBV6-5; 7 nucleotides match TRBD1. CDR1 is MNHEY and CDR2 is SVGAGI in the germline V gene. Trimming removed 3 bases from V and 4 bases from J; junction bases left unmatched: 8. CDR3 length: 15 residues. Written as DNA, the CDR3 is TGTGCCAGCAGTTATTACAGGGGCTCCGGAGAGACCCAGTACTTC. Translated, it gives CASSYYRGSGETQYF.

The chain couples TRBV11-2 to TRBJ2-1; D might be TRBD2 (5 bases). The V end was cut by 2 bases, the J end by 4 bases, with 12 bases between. This CDR3 is 15 amino acids long. The V gene's germline CDR1 is SGHAT and CDR2 FQNNGV. The CDR3 spells CASSLTEGAYNEQFF. The DNA for the CDR3 is TGTGCCAGCAGCTTAACCGAGGGTGCGTACAATGAGCAGTTCTTC.

The chain links TRBV7-9 to TRBJ1-4; possibly TRBD1 for D (5 bases). Trimming left V 0 bases short and J 7 bases short, with 12 bases between. The CDR3 length is 15 residues. Germline loops: CDR1 SEHNR, CDR2 FQNEAQ (reference sequence). The CDR3 reads CASSLAPGGLEKLFF. The CDR3 coding sequence is TGTGCCAGCAGCTTAGCGCCCGGGGGACTTGAAAAACTGTTTTTT.

The rearrangement links TRBV6-5 to TRBJ2-4; TRBD2 is a possible D gene (5 bases). CDR1 is MNHEY, CDR2 SVGAGI, per germline. The CDR3 length is 15 residues. Trimming removed 1 base from V and 3 bases from J, with 10 bases in between. CDR3: CASSYWLGDKNIQYF. CDR3 nucleotide sequence: TGTGCCAGCAGTTACTGGCTCGGGGACAAAAACATTCAGTACTTC.

The V gene is TRBV6-6, the J gene TRBJ2-3; 10 bases line up with TRBD1. J was trimmed by 7 bases and V by 6 bases; bases with no gene match: 13. The CDR3 consists of 16 residues. Germline V gene data show CDR1 as MNHNY and CDR2 as SVGAGI (reference sequence). DNA for the CDR3: TGTGCCAGCAGGGCGGGACAGGGGATTGGGGGGTATACGCAGTATTTT. Amino acids: CASRAGQGIGGYTQYF.

J is TRBJ2-3 and V is TRBV24-1, with D perhaps matching TRBD2 (6 bases). V was clipped by 7 bases and J by 4 bases, with 14 bases between them. This CDR3 spans 14 amino acids. CDR1 KGHDR and CDR2 SFDVKD come from the germline V gene. CDR3: CATSGGGVADTQYF. The CDR3 DNA follows: TGTGCCACCAGCGGCGGAGGGGTCGCAGATACGCAGTATTTT.

In this sample, this clone turned up a few times. The rearrangement links TRBV19 to TRBJ2-7; 8 bases align to TRBD2. Per germline, CDR1 LNHDA and CDR2 SQIVND (reference sequence). V dropped 8 bases and J dropped 0; count of bases not matched to a gene: 3. This CDR3 spans 13 amino acids. The CDR3 region is CASAGTSSYEQYF. The CDR3 DNA sequence: TGTGCCAGTGCCGGGACTAGCTCCTACGAGCAGTACTTC.

The chain employs TRBV5-6 and TRBJ2-3; TRBD1 matches 9 bases. The CDR3 is 14 residues long. Germline V gives CDR1 SGHDT, CDR2 YYEEEE. J gave up 6 bases and V 4 bases, and 6 bases lay outside the gene matches. The CDR3 sequence: CASSPQGARDTQYF. The CDR3 DNA reads TGTGCCAGCAGCCCACAGGGGGCGCGGGATACGCAGTATTTT.

This chain uses TRBV12-3 or TRBV12-4 with TRBJ2-2; unclear D gene. The CDR3 spans 12 residues. The V and J ends lost 7 bases and 6 bases respectively, with 9 bases between them. CDR3 sequence: CASIGSPGELFF. Here the CDR3 DNA reads TGTGCCAGCATCGGGTCTCCCGGGGAGCTGTTTTTT.

V is TRBV9 and J is TRBJ2-7; 11 positions match TRBD2. Germline V gene data show CDR1 as SGDLS and CDR2 as YYNGEE. There are 13 residues in the CDR3. V lost 3 bases and J lost 8; bases outside the gene matches: 4. The CDR3 coding sequence is TGTGCCAGCAGCGCGCTAGCGGGAGGCCAGCAGTACTTC. Residues: CASSALAGGQQYF.

This CDR3 reads CATSDFAGLGELFF. In DNA, the CDR3 is TGTGCCACCAGTGATTTCGCAGGGCTTGGGGAGCTGTTTTTT. The J gene is TRBJ2-2, the V gene TRBV24-1; possible D gene TRBD1, 5 bases. Germline V gene data show CDR1 as KGHDR and CDR2 as SFDVKD. The V gene lost 1 base and the J gene lost 8 bases, with 10 bases spanning the gap. This CDR3 region has 14 residues.

The rearrangement links TRBV29-1 to TRBJ2-3, with 10 bases identical to TRBD2. The CDR3 has 15 residues. Germline V CDR1 and CDR2: SQVTM, ANQGSEA. V shed 6 bases and J 2 bases; nucleotides not matched to a gene: 8. This chain's CDR3 is CSVLPTSGTTDTQYF. As DNA, the CDR3 is TGCAGCGTCCTCCCCACTAGCGGGACCACAGATACGCAGTATTTT.

CDR3 DNA sequence: TGTGCCAGCAGCCTAACTGGACAGTTCAACAATCAGCCCCAGCATTTT. Translating it yields CASSLTGQFNNQPQHF. The chain couples TRBV7-8 to TRBJ1-5, with D possibly being TRBD1 (6 bases). The CDR3 runs 16 residues. Looked up from germline, CDR1 is SGHVS and CDR2 is FQNEAQ. Trimming shortened V by 5 bases and J by 3 bases, and 17 bases separated the two germline ends.

This chain links TRBV28 with TRBJ2-1; 8 nucleotides line up with TRBD2. In germline, CDR1 is MDHEN, CDR2 SYDVKM. The CDR3 runs to 15 residues. J gave up 7 bases and V 6 bases, and 11 bases lay outside the gene matches. The CDR3 is CASRLESGRVNEQFF. CDR3 DNA sequence: TGTGCCAGCAGATTAGAGAGCGGGAGAGTTAATGAGCAGTTCTTC.

In its sample, this clone was seen once. V usage is TRBV18 and J usage is TRBJ1-5; tentative D call: TRBD1 (5 bases). This CDR3 region has 14 residues. The germline V gene encodes CDR1 KGHSH and CDR2 LQKENI. V was clipped by 3 bases and J by 7 bases, with 13 bases between them. The CDR3 nucleotides are TGTGCCAGCTCACCGTTCCAGGGCCGCCAGCCCCAGCATTTT. Its translation: CASSPFQGRQPQHF.

This chain connects TRBV7-9 to TRBJ1-2; a weak D match, TRBD1 (6 bases). Trimming took off 6 bases at V and 0 bases at J, with 11 bases between the two ends. This CDR3 spans 14 amino acids. CDR1 is SEHNR and CDR2 is FQNEAQ in the germline V gene (reference sequence). DNA for the CDR3: TGTGCCAGCAGGTTACAGGGAACTAACTATGGCTACACCTTC. Its translation: CASRLQGTNYGYTF.

The V call is TRBV3-1 (or the pseudogene TRBV3-2), the J call TRBJ2-7, with 9 bases identical to TRBD2. The CDR3 contains 16 residues. V trimming: 0 bases; J trimming: 0 bases; junction bases outside the gene matches: 3. Per germline, CDR1 LGHDT and CDR2 YNNKEL (reference sequence). DNA for the CDR3: TGTGCCAGCAGCCAAGATCTAGCGGGAAGCTCCTACGAGCAGTACTTC. Translated, it gives CASSQDLAGSSYEQYF.

The chain links TRBV2 to TRBJ1-5; D is unclear. V was clipped by 3 bases and J by 0 bases, with 3 bases between them. The CDR3 sequence is 13 residues long. CDR1 is SNHLY, CDR2 FYNNEI, per germline. The CDR3 loop reads CASSEYSNQPQHF. Written as DNA, the CDR3 is TGTGCCAGCAGTGAGTATAGCAATCAGCCCCAGCATTTT.

The J gene is TRBJ2-7, the V gene TRBV27; TRBD2 matches 7 bases. In germline, CDR1 is MNHEY, CDR2 SMNVEV (reference sequence). The CDR3 has 15 amino acids. The J segment lost 2 bases and the V segment lost 5 bases, leaving 9 bases of the junction unmatched. This chain's CDR3 is CASSALAGETYEQYF. The CDR3 coding sequence is TGTGCCAGCAGTGCCCTGGCGGGAGAGACCTACGAGCAGTACTTC.

The genes are TRBV6-1 and TRBJ1-4; D is uncertain. V was pared by 0 bases and J by 0 bases, with 8 bases between. The CDR3 runs to 16 residues. Germline assignment: CDR1 MNHNS and CDR2 SASEGT. In DNA, the CDR3 is TGTGCCAGCAGTGAAGCGTGGGGAGCAACTAATGAAAAACTGTTTTTT. Amino acids: CASSEAWGATNEKLFF.